The 26 T cell receptor beta chains reported below all come from one sample, sequenced in a study of OX40 agonist ivuxolimab in advanced cancers. TCRdb's table, derived via immunoSEQ multiplex PCR, lists solely in-frame clones and lacks some. Found here are fewer than 30,000 clones, around nine tenths of them singletons; the top ten hold nearly 20%. Sample: CD4+ or CD8+ T cells sorted from blood, taken in a trial of the OX40 agonist ivuxolimab. Receptors were obtained from an adult with an advanced solid tumor such as melanoma, head and neck, liver or kidney cancer.

The J gene is TRBJ2-2, the V gene TRBV6-6; 7 bases line up with TRBD1. Germline trimming cut 3 bases from V and 6 bases from J; bases unmatched to any gene: 4. This CDR3 region has 14 residues. Germline V gene lookup returns CDR1 MNHNY and CDR2 SVGAGI (reference sequence). The CDR3 loop is CASSYGQGAGELFF. As DNA, the CDR3 is TGTGCCAGCAGTTATGGGCAGGGGGCCGGGGAGCTGTTTTTT.

The CDR3 DNA follows: TGTGCCAGCAGGACAGGGGGCGAGGGTCAGCCCCAGCATTTT. This sequence encodes CASRTGGEGQPQHF. This chain joins TRBV28 and TRBJ1-5, with 10 bases fitting TRBD1. The CDR3 covers 14 residues. With 6 bases clipped from V and 6 bases from J, the junction kept 5 bases outside the gene matches. Germline CDR1 MDHEN, CDR2 SYDVKM.

The chain recombines TRBV28 with TRBJ2-1; 8 bases agree with TRBD2. The trim removed 6 bases at V and 10 bases at J, leaving 8 bases unmatched. Germline CDR1 and CDR2: MDHEN and SYDVKM. The CDR3 sequence is 13 residues long. The CDR3: CASRLSAGAEQFF. CDR3 nucleotide sequence: TGTGCCAGCAGACTGTCAGCGGGAGCCGAGCAGTTCTTC. Filled out from reference TRBV28 and TRBJ2-1, the complete variable domain reads DVKVTQSSRYLVKRTGEKVFLECVQDMDHENMFWYRQDPGLGLRLIYFSYDVKMKEKGDIPEGYSVSREKKERFSLILESASTNQTSMYLCASRLSAGAEQFFGPGTRLTVL.

The V and J genes are TRBV28 and TRBJ1-5, with a possible D match to TRBD1 (5 bases). Trimming removed 4 bases at V and 6 bases at J, with 7 bases between. Germline loops: CDR1 MDHEN, CDR2 SYDVKM. There are 12 residues in the CDR3. CDR3 DNA sequence: TGTGCCAGCAGTTACGGGACTCAGCCCCAGCATTTT. Protein product: CASSYGTQPQHF.

This chain uses TRBV29-1 with TRBJ2-5, with D unclear. CDR3 length: 10 residues. CDR1 is SQVTM and CDR2 is ANQGSEA in the germline V gene. The V and J ends lost 5 bases and 5 bases respectively, with 6 bases between them. The CDR3 loop reads CSVWRETQYF. DNA for the CDR3: TGCAGCGTTTGGCGGGAGACCCAGTACTTC.

This sequence joins TRBV6-6 and TRBJ2-5; D unclear. Germline values: CDR1 MNHNY, CDR2 SVGAGI (reference sequence). The CDR3 extends over 16 amino acids. V was trimmed by 4 bases and J by 1 base, leaving 16 bases between them. The CDR3 spells CASSSPLDDAQETQYF. The CDR3 DNA reads TGTGCCAGCAGTTCCCCCCTTGACGATGCCCAAGAGACCCAGTACTTC.

This sequence joins TRBV27 and TRBJ2-3, with D unresolved. V shed 1 base and J shed 1 base, with 6 bases lying between them. From germline, CDR1 is MNHEY and CDR2 SMNVEV (reference sequence). There are 14 residues in the CDR3. The CDR3 DNA is TGTGCCAGCAGTTTATGGCCTGGCACAGATACGCAGTATTTT. This codes for CASSLWPGTDTQYF.

The chain has TRBV9 and TRBJ2-5; 11 bases fit TRBD1. Germline CDR1 is SGDLS and CDR2 is YYNGEE. J gave up 5 bases and V 0 bases, and 6 bases lay outside the gene matches. There are 16 residues in the CDR3. The CDR3 sequence: CASSVGSGTGGETQYF. In DNA, the CDR3 is TGTGCCAGCAGCGTAGGATCCGGGACAGGGGGGGAGACCCAGTACTTC.

The genes are TRBV6-5 and TRBJ1-6; D may be TRBD1 (6 bases). Germline V gives CDR1 MNHEY, CDR2 SVGAGI. The ends were cut back, 0 bases at V and 9 bases at J, with 15 bases in the middle. The CDR3 covers 16 residues. The CDR3 nucleotides read TGTGCCAGCAGTTACTCTCTTCCAGGGGCCTTTTCACCCCTCCACTTT. It yields the protein CASSYSLPGAFSPLHF.

The rearrangement joins TRBV19 to TRBJ1-1; 7 bases map to TRBD1. V lost 9 bases and J lost 5; bases outside the gene matches: 9. The V gene's germline CDR1 is LNHDA and CDR2 SQIVND (reference sequence). The CDR3 has 13 amino acids. As DNA, the CDR3 is TGTGCCAGCAGCCTCCGCAGGGGGACTGAAGCTTTCTTT. It translates to CASSLRRGTEAFF. Variable domain in full (rest from reference TRBV19 and TRBJ1-1): DGGITQSPKYLFRKEGQNVTLSCEQNLNHDAMYWYRQDPGQGLRLIYYSQIVNDFQKGDIAEGYSVSREKKESFPLTVTSAQKNPTAFYLCASSLRRGTEAFFGQGTRLTVV.

The chain is built from TRBV10-3 and TRBJ2-1, with D perhaps being TRBD1 or TRBD2 (5 bases each). Trimming removed 11 bases at V and 9 bases at J, with 23 bases between. The germline V gene encodes CDR1 ENHRY and CDR2 SYGVKD. This CDR3 region has 14 residues. CDR3 amino acids: CAVARDPAGSEQFF. CDR3 sequence (DNA): TGTGCCGTCGCCCGGGACCCCGCCGGTTCTGAGCAGTTCTTC.

The rearrangement uses TRBV11-2 and TRBJ2-5; D assignment may be TRBD1 or TRBD2 (5 bases each). The CDR3 sequence is 18 residues long. Germline CDR1 SGHAT, CDR2 FQNNGV. The germline V and J ends were trimmed by 2 bases and 2 bases, with 21 bases remaining between them. The chain's CDR3 is CASSLLPFGGGTQETQYF. As DNA, the CDR3 is TGTGCCAGCAGCTTATTGCCTTTTGGTGGGGGTACTCAAGAGACCCAGTACTTC.

The chain links TRBV19 to TRBJ1-2; no reliable D call. With 8 bases removed from V and 7 bases from J, the gap between germline ends came to 11 bases. The CDR3 totals 11 residues. Germline values: CDR1 LNHDA, CDR2 SQIVND (reference sequence). CDR3 sequence reads: CASGPPVGYTF. For the CDR3, the DNA is TGTGCCAGTGGGCCGCCTGTTGGCTACACCTTC. The whole variable domain, filled in from reference TRBV19 and TRBJ1-2, reads DGGITQSPKYLFRKEGQNVTLSCEQNLNHDAMYWYRQDPGQGLRLIYYSQIVNDFQKGDIAEGYSVSREKKESFPLTVTSAQKNPTAFYLCASGPPVGYTFGSGTRLTVV.

Here the CDR3 reads CASSAQTRGLEGDEQFF. The CDR3 DNA follows: TGTGCCAGCAGCGCCCAAACCCGGGGACTTGAGGGCGATGAGCAGTTCTTC. This sequence joins TRBV9 and TRBJ2-1, with a possible D match to TRBD2 (6 bases). CDR3 length: 17 amino acids. Trimming stripped 3 bases from V and 8 bases from J, with 24 bases between. Per germline, CDR1 SGDLS and CDR2 YYNGEE.

Only a few counts were recorded for this clone. The V call is TRBV19, the J call TRBJ2-7, with 10 nucleotides matching TRBD1. After removal of 5 bases from V and 3 bases from J, the junction contained 4 bases not matched to a gene. In germline, CDR1 is LNHDA, CDR2 SQIVND (reference sequence). This CDR3 is 14 amino acids long. The CDR3, as DNA: TGTGCCAGTAGTTTGGGACAGGGGAACTACGAGCAGTACTTC. Translation gives CASSLGQGNYEQYF.

The gene calls are TRBV28 and TRBJ1-2; no reliable D call. From germline, CDR1 is MDHEN and CDR2 SYDVKM. V lost 3 bases and J lost 5, with 16 bases in between. This CDR3 contains 15 residues. The DNA of the CDR3 is TGTGCCAGCAGTTTCGAATCGGGCGGATGGTATGGCTACACCTTC. This gives the protein CASSFESGGWYGYTF.

In nucleotides, the CDR3 is TGTGCCAGCAGCCCTTTTCCGGCCCCGGGGGCCTATGGCTACACCTTC. Its protein is CASSPFPAPGAYGYTF. The chain links TRBV7-9 to TRBJ1-2; D possibly corresponds to TRBD1 (6 bases). The germline V gene encodes CDR1 SEHNR and CDR2 FQNEAQ (reference sequence). CDR3 length: 16 residues. V lost 5 bases to trimming and J lost 4 bases, with 20 bases between them.

CDR3 protein: CASSVRAGGYDYGYTF. In DNA, the CDR3 is TGTGCCAGCAGCGTACGGGCAGGGGGCTACGATTATGGCTACACCTTC. The V and J genes are TRBV14 and TRBJ1-2; 8 bases match TRBD1. Trimming at V came to 5 bases and at J to 5 bases, leaving 13 bases not matched to a gene. CDR1 is SGHDN, CDR2 FVKESK, per germline. CDR3 length: 16 residues.

On this clone: Other nucleotide sequences in the sample specify the same CDR3. The gene calls are TRBV27 and TRBJ2-5; 10 nucleotides match TRBD1. The germline gives CDR1 MNHEY, CDR2 SMNVEV (reference sequence). The V and J ends lost 0 bases and 5 bases, in that order; junction bases with no gene match: 6. This CDR3 spans 16 amino acids. This CDR3 reads CASSLSSGTGVETQYF. The CDR3, as DNA: TGTGCCAGCAGTTTATCTTCCGGGACAGGGGTCGAGACCCAGTACTTC.

The chain links TRBV5-4 to TRBJ1-2, with D uncertain. Germline V gene data show CDR1 as SGHNT and CDR2 as YYREEE (reference sequence). The CDR3 totals 12 residues. V was cut by 4 bases and J by 5 bases, with 9 bases left in between. The CDR3 DNA reads TGTGCCAGCAGCCCTGACGGGTATGGCTACACCTTC. It encodes CASSPDGYGYTF.

The chain combines TRBV11-2 with TRBJ2-7; TRBD1 agrees at 9 bases. The length of the CDR3 is 12 residues. Germline-derived CDR1 and CDR2 are SGHAT and FQNNGV. Unmatched junction bases numbered 8, after V lost 5 bases and J lost 12 bases. The CDR3 loop reads CASSPGTGNRYF. CDR3 in DNA: TGTGCCAGCAGCCCCGGGACAGGGAATCGGTACTTC.

The chain uses TRBV19 and TRBJ1-1, with a tentative D call TRBD1 (6 bases). CDR1 and CDR2 from the germline V gene are LNHDA and SQIVND (reference sequence). Deletions cut 5 bases from V and 3 bases from J, with 7 bases between. This CDR3 comprises 12 residues. The CDR3 loop reads CASSQGYTEAFF. The CDR3 DNA reads TGTGCCAGTAGTCAGGGGTACACTGAAGCTTTCTTT. Full variable domain (rest looked up from reference TRBV19 and TRBJ1-1): DGGITQSPKYLFRKEGQNVTLSCEQNLNHDAMYWYRQDPGQGLRLIYYSQIVNDFQKGDIAEGYSVSREKKESFPLTVTSAQKNPTAFYLCASSQGYTEAFFGQGTRLTVV.

In this sample, this clone turned up once. V is TRBV28 and J is TRBJ1-3; D may be TRBD1 (6 bases). This CDR3 region has 15 residues. Germline V gene lookup returns CDR1 MDHEN and CDR2 SYDVKM. Trimming stripped 4 bases from V and 3 bases from J, with 13 bases between. CDR3 sequence: CASSSPRDIGNTIYF. The CDR3, as DNA: TGTGCCAGCAGTTCCCCCCGGGACATTGGAAACACCATATATTTT.

The rearrangement links TRBV6-6 to TRBJ1-1, with TRBD1 identical over 12 bases. CDR3 length: 15 residues. Per germline, CDR1 MNHNY and CDR2 SVGAGI (reference sequence). J was trimmed by 3 bases and V by 4 bases; bases with no gene match: 3. For the CDR3, the DNA is TGTGCCAGCAGTTCAGGGACAGGGGGCTACACTGAAGCTTTCTTT. Amino acid sequence: CASSSGTGGYTEAFF.

The V gene is TRBV25-1, the J gene TRBJ1-2; D remains unclear. Germline V gene data show CDR1 as MGHDK and CDR2 as SYGVNS. V shed 4 bases and J shed 6 bases, with 9 bases lying between them. The CDR3 loop spans 12 amino acids. Written as DNA, the CDR3 is TGTGCCAGCAGTGCTCCCTCCGATGGCTACACCTTC. Translation: CASSAPSDGYTF.

The chain recombines TRBV4-1 with TRBJ2-1, with 11 bases matching TRBD2. The germline V gene encodes CDR1 MGHRA and CDR2 YSYEKL. This CDR3 has 15 amino acids. J lost 4 bases, V lost 4 bases, and 3 bases had no gene match. The CDR3 is CASSRTSGGYNEQFF. CDR3 DNA sequence: TGCGCCAGCAGCCGAACTAGCGGGGGTTACAATGAGCAGTTCTTC.